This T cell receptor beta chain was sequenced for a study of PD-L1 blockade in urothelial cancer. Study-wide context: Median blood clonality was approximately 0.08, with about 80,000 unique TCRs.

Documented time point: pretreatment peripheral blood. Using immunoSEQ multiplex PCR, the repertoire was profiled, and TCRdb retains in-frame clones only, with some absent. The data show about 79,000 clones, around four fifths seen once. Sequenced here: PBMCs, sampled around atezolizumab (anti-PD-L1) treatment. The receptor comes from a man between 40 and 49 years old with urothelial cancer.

The CDR3 loop is CASRATGGTNEKLFF. The DNA for the CDR3 is TGCGCCAGCAGGGCCACAGGGGGGACTAATGAAAAACTGTTTTTT. The chain is built from TRBV5-1 and TRBJ1-4, with 8 bases lining up with TRBD1. This CDR3 is built from 15 residues. The V and J ends lost 5 bases and 2 bases, in that order; junction bases with no gene match: 5. From germline, CDR1 is SGHRS and CDR2 YFSETQ. Filled out from reference TRBV5-1 and TRBJ1-4, the complete variable domain reads KAGVTQTPRYLIKTRGQQVTLSCSPISGHRSVSWYQQTPGQGLQFLFEYFSETQRNKGNFPGRFSGRQFSNSRSEMNVSTLELGDSALYLCASRATGGTNEKLFFGSGTQLSVL.